One and the same sample provided the 10 T cell receptor beta chains below, sequenced in a study of blood T cell repertoires in COVID-19. Produced via immunoSEQ multiplex PCR; TCRdb's table is partial and in-frame only. The sample shows approximately 500,000 clones, approximately 85% of them seen only once. Sequenced input: peripheral blood. The source of these receptors is a human donor in a cohort sampled during active COVID-19.

The chain uses TRBV7-3 and TRBJ2-3, with 11 bases fitting TRBD2. Germline V gene sequence: CDR1 SGHTA, CDR2 FQGTGA. With 5 bases clipped from V and 6 bases from J, the junction kept 4 bases outside the gene matches. This CDR3 is 14 amino acids long. The CDR3 here is CASSRGLAVDTQYF. In DNA, the CDR3 is TGTGCCAGCAGCAGGGGACTAGCGGTGGATACGCAGTATTTT. The whole variable domain, filled in from reference TRBV7-3 and TRBJ2-3, reads GAGVSQTPSNKVTEKGKYVELRCDPISGHTALYWYRQSLGQGPEFLIYFQGTGAADDSGLPNDRFFAVRPEGSVSTLKIQRTERGDSAVYLCASSRGLAVDTQYFGPGTRLTVL.

V and J are TRBV6-5 and TRBJ1-1; the D gene is possibly TRBD1 (6 bases). Trimming pared 0 bases from V and 5 bases from J, leaving 10 bases between. This CDR3 has 14 amino acids. CDR1 is MNHEY and CDR2 is SVGAGI in the germline V gene. The CDR3 region is CASSYSTQGTEAFF. The CDR3, as DNA: TGTGCCAGCAGTTACTCGACACAGGGTACTGAAGCTTTCTTT.

On this clone: At the DNA level, this CDR3 is encoded by other sequences in the same sample as well. CDR3 loop: CAISLGQGNTEAFF. In DNA form, the CDR3 reads TGTGCCATCAGTCTCGGACAGGGGAACACTGAAGCTTTCTTT. This chain uses TRBV10-3 with TRBJ1-1; TRBD1 agrees at 8 bases. Per the germline V gene, CDR1 is ENHRY and CDR2 is SYGVKD. The CDR3 consists of 14 residues. The V gene end was trimmed by 5 bases and the J gene end by 1 base; junction bases not matched to a gene: 3.

The rearrangement uses TRBV14 and TRBJ1-2; 11 nucleotides line up with TRBD1. The germline gives CDR1 SGHDN, CDR2 FVKESK. J was trimmed by 7 bases and V by 1 base; bases with no gene match: 8. This CDR3 has 16 amino acids. CDR3 DNA sequence: TGTGCCAGCAGCCAAGTCGGCGGACAGGGGGCTACTGGCTACACCTTC. It translates to CASSQVGGQGATGYTF.

The V and J genes are TRBV19 and TRBJ1-2, with D perhaps TRBD1 (6 bases). This CDR3 is 15 amino acids long. V lost 1 base, J lost 3 bases, and 12 bases lay in between. CDR1 and CDR2 from the germline V gene are LNHDA and SQIVND (reference sequence). CDR3 DNA: TGTGCCAGTAGTATAGCGACACAGGGCGACTATGGCTACACCTTC. Translation gives CASSIATQGDYGYTF.

The chain combines TRBV2 with TRBJ1-1; D uncertain. V lost 2 bases to trimming and J lost 4 bases, with 8 bases between them. CDR3 length equals 13 residues. Per the germline V gene, CDR1 is SNHLY and CDR2 is FYNNEI. In nucleotides, the CDR3 is TGTGCCAGCAGTGAAAACAGTCGCACTGAAGCTTTCTTT. It yields the protein CASSENSRTEAFF.

The chain recombines TRBV3-1 (or the pseudogene TRBV3-2) with TRBJ2-5; 7 nucleotides agree with TRBD2. CDR1 is LGHDT, CDR2 YNNKEL, per germline (reference sequence). V shed 4 bases and J 7 bases; nucleotides not matched to a gene: 9. This CDR3 contains 14 residues. CDR3 in DNA: TGTGCCAGCAGCCCCCGGGAGCGGGGTGGGACCCAGTACTTC. Its protein is CASSPRERGGTQYF.

The V call is TRBV10-1, the J call TRBJ2-3; 8 bases are a match to TRBD2. CDR1 is WNHNN and CDR2 is SYGVQD in the germline V gene (reference sequence). After removal of 3 bases from V and 3 bases from J, the junction contained 8 bases not matched to a gene. The length of the CDR3 is 16 residues. The CDR3, as DNA: TGCGCCAGCAGTGACCCAAGCGGGAGTAGGACAGATACGCAGTATTTT. It encodes CASSDPSGSRTDTQYF.

In the case of this clone: The identical CDR3 is also encoded by other nucleotide sequences in the sample. The CDR3 region has the DNA TGTGCCAGCAGCTCTTCCGCAGATACGCAGTATTTT. Translating it yields CASSSSADTQYF. V is TRBV7-9 and J is TRBJ2-3; D ambiguous. The V end lost 4 bases, the J end lost 4 bases, and 6 bases lay between the germline ends. The CDR3 is 12 residues long. The germline V gene encodes CDR1 SEHNR and CDR2 FQNEAQ (reference sequence).

The V call is TRBV10-3, the J call TRBJ1-1, with a tentative D call TRBD1 (5 bases). Trimming took 4 bases from V and 4 from J, leaving 13 bases between them. Germline lookup yields CDR1 ENHRY and CDR2 SYGVKD. The CDR3 contains 14 residues. Here the CDR3 reads CAISAAGGGTEAFF. The CDR3 region has the DNA TGTGCCATCAGTGCAGCGGGGGGTGGCACTGAAGCTTTCTTT.